Sequencing of this T cell receptor beta chain was carried out in a study of blood T cell repertoires in COVID-19. Repertoires were generated with immunoSEQ multiplex PCR, while TCRdb's copy carries only in-frame clones and drops some. The sample contains 110,000 or so clones, approximately 87% of which appear only once. The CDR3 runs to 16 residues. Trimming removed 7 bases from V and 1 base from J, with 18 bases in between. Germline CDR1 is LGHDT and CDR2 is YNNKEL (reference sequence). Sequenced material: peripheral blood. This TCR derives from a woman between 50 and 59 years old with acute or convalescent COVID-19. This chain uses TRBV3-1 (or the pseudogene TRBV3-2) with TRBJ2-3; weak D call: TRBD2 (5 bases). CDR3 DNA: TGTGCCAGCACCTCGGAGGTCGCTGGAGGCACAGATACGCAGTATTTT. This translates into CASTSEVAGGTDTQYF.